This entry concerns a single T cell receptor (beta chain). Via MiXCR, TCRdb re-called the RT-PCR reads, giving one row per CDR3 protein. The table has 650,000 to 800,000 distinct CDR3 sequences, around 14% seen once; the top ten hold roughly 3.9%. This CDR3 region has 13 residues. CDR1 is MDHEN, CDR2 SYDVKM, per germline. Between the trimmed V and J ends, which lost 8 bases and 4 bases, there was a span of 11 bases. This rearrangement joins TRBV28 to TRBJ2-2; D is unclear. The specimen was memory CD4+ T cells from blood. This TCR was recovered from a female donor in good health, serving as a healthy control. The CDR3 DNA reads as TGTGCCAGCCGTTCCCCCCTCACCGGGGAGCTGTTTTTT. Translating gives CASRSPLTGELFF.